This T cell receptor (beta chain) was retrieved from a study of blood T cell repertoires in COVID-19 (dated by TCRdb to 2019 to 2021). For the study in its entirety: Samples covering the acute and convalescent phases of COVID-19 were provided by collaborators in the United States, Italy and Spain. The prospective study material was composed of cDNA or gDNA derived from T cells, B-cell-depleted T cells, or PBMCs. The repertoires were released in a freely available public database intended as a resource for research on the immune response to SARS-CoV-2. HLA class I and class II types, where available, came from metadata supplied by the sample provider rather than from assay-based typing. Nearly every sample came with metadata listing a de-identified subject ID, COVID-19 status, age in years and sex. Subjects who had been exposed to COVID-19, were actively infected with it, or had recovered from it provided the deeply sampled blood TCRbeta repertoires that made up the dataset. The samples were drawn from two sources: the first 160 participants of the ongoing ImmuneRACE study, and over 950 subjects contributed by 6 global collaborators. Study-wide conclusions, independent of this receptor: How much clinical and demographic metadata was included differed by source and by participant, and the metadata was provided uncurated.

To note about this clone: The specificity of this receptor is unknown. There are no base qualities to consult, and no much larger clone falls within one base.

The CDR3 spans 16 residues, from the cysteine through the phenylalanine. Just CDR3 DNA is preserved here, 48 bases in frame from base 1. The CDR1 and CDR2 encoded by the germline V gene are MNHNS and SASEGT. V and J lose 0 bases and 8 bases, and a span of 19 bases separates them. TCRbeta CDR3 regions were amplified from genomic DNA using the immunoSEQ Assay, a bias-controlled multiplex PCR. As for the original processing: Nucleated cell counts per sample were estimated from amplification of reference gene primers within the assay. To quantify the absolute abundance of each unique TCRbeta CDR3 rearrangement, sequence reads were collapsed and filtered. For each sample, productive Simpson clonality was calculated as the square root of Simpson's diversity index across productive rearrangements. This immuneACCESS table, as held by TCRdb, lists in-frame sequences with V and J called but not all clones. Of the missing ones, under half trace to an unresolved V gene in checked studies; the others have no known cause. That table is the source of V, J and clone size, and D and trimming were worked out from the DNA. The sample data list about 140,000 clones, and approximately 83% of these were observed just once. The ten largest clones add up to roughly 7.3% of the sample.

Whole blood was collected in K2EDTA tubes by collaborating institutions according to the institutions' own protocols. Collaborator samples were shipped for TCRbeta analysis as frozen whole blood, isolated PBMCs, or DNA extracted from either sample type. Material: peripheral blood. The source of this sequence is a human donor in a cohort sampled during active COVID-19. In this chain, TRBV6-1 is recombined with TRBJ2-5; TRBD2 is possibly the D segment (6 matching bases). The nucleotides read TGTGCCAGCAGTGAAGCGGTGGGAGGACCGGACCTCACCCAGTACTTC. Its protein is CASSEAVGGPDLTQYF.